These 25 T cell receptor beta chains share one sample of origin, sequenced in a study of patients and donors after allogeneic stem cell transplantation. MiXCR was run by TCRdb on the RT-PCR reads, yielding one entry per CDR3 protein. The sample lists over 350,000 distinct CDR3 sequences, 16% occurring once. Sequenced sample: blood, either unsorted or a sorted T cell fraction (not recorded which). All receptors derive from a human donor who was either an allogeneic HSCT recipient or a stem cell or donor lymphocyte infusion donor (not recorded which). It is not recorded whose cells these are; they may come from a transplant donor.

There are a few counts of this clonotype. The V and J genes are TRBV5-1 and TRBJ1-2, with a weak D call TRBD1 (5 bases). The CDR3 sequence is 14 residues long. Germline CDR1 reads SGHRS; CDR2 reads YFSETQ. Trimming took off 0 bases at V and 4 bases at J, with 10 bases between the two ends. The CDR3 is CASSLEYRTYGYTF. Here the CDR3 DNA reads TGCGCCAGCAGCTTGGAGTACAGGACCTATGGCTACACCTTC.

This clonotype was recorded a few times. The chain employs TRBV2 and TRBJ2-2; 8 positions match TRBD1. Germline loops: CDR1 SNHLY, CDR2 FYNNEI. CDR3 length: 15 amino acids. V trimming: 9 bases; J trimming: 6 bases; junction bases outside the gene matches: 12. The CDR3 DNA reads as TGTGCCAGTTTGCCCATGGCAGGGGGCTCCGGGGAGCTGTTTTTT. It encodes CASLPMAGGSGELFF.

The chain employs TRBV29-1 and TRBJ2-5; D gene uncertain. The length of the CDR3 is 13 residues. Germline lookup yields CDR1 SQVTM and CDR2 ANQGSEA. The V and J ends lost 5 bases and 2 bases respectively, with 12 bases between them. Here the CDR3 reads CSVYRHLQETQYF. CDR3 sequence (DNA): TGCAGCGTTTATCGTCACCTACAAGAGACCCAGTACTTC.

The chain combines TRBV6-1 with TRBJ2-1; D may match TRBD1 or TRBD2 (5 bases each). The length of the CDR3 is 17 residues. V gave up 4 bases and J gave up 0 bases, with 16 bases separating them. Germline CDR1 is MNHNS and CDR2 is SASEGT. In DNA, the CDR3 is TGTGCCAGCAGTGCCCCAGGGAAGCGGAGCTCCTACAATGAGCAGTTCTTC. This codes for CASSAPGKRSSYNEQFF.

V gene TRBV12-3 or TRBV12-4 combines with J gene TRBJ1-1; D remains unclear. The CDR3 extends over 15 amino acids. Trimming took 4 bases from V and 1 from J, leaving 13 bases between them. CDR3 bases: TGTGCCAGCAGTTCCCTAAGTTCTGCGAACACTGAAGCTTTCTTT. Amino acid sequence: CASSSLSSANTEAFF.

This clonotype has more than one count but fewer than ten. The chain links TRBV6-1 to TRBJ2-1, with D uncertain. V lost 6 bases, J lost 0 bases, and 18 bases lay in between. The CDR3 runs to 17 residues. Germline V gene sequence: CDR1 MNHNS, CDR2 SASEGT. The CDR3 here is CASRSLDTPSSYNEQFF. The CDR3 DNA follows: TGTGCCAGCAGGTCCTTAGACACACCGAGCTCCTACAATGAGCAGTTCTTC.

The chain is built from TRBV2 and TRBJ2-3; D unresolved. Germline assignment: CDR1 SNHLY and CDR2 FYNNEI. This CDR3 has 15 amino acids. Between the trimmed V and J ends, which lost 7 bases and 1 base, there was a span of 15 bases. CDR3 loop: CASNLEWRRTDTQYF. The CDR3 nucleotides read TGTGCCAGCAATTTGGAATGGCGCCGCACAGATACGCAGTATTTT.

This clonotype appeared a few times. The chain combines TRBV18 with TRBJ2-5; D remains unclear. V gave up 3 bases and J gave up 0 bases, with 14 bases separating them. Germline-derived CDR1 and CDR2 are KGHSH and LQKENI. The CDR3 spans 16 residues. The DNA of the CDR3 is TGTGCCAGCTCACCCAACTCGGTCACCTACCAAGAGACCCAGTACTTC. Encoded protein: CASSPNSVTYQETQYF. Complete variable domain (other parts from reference TRBV18 and TRBJ2-5): NAGVMQNPRHLVRRRGQEARLRCSPMKGHSHVYWYRQLPEEGLKFMVYLQKENIIDESGMPKERFSAEFPKEGPSILRIQQVVRGDSAAYFCASSPNSVTYQETQYFGPGTRLLVL.

The rearrangement joins TRBV5-1 to TRBJ2-3; 8 positions agree with TRBD2. The V gene end was trimmed by 5 bases and the J gene end by 0 bases; junction bases not matched to a gene: 8. The CDR3 sequence is 16 residues long. From germline, CDR1 is SGHRS and CDR2 YFSETQ. The CDR3 DNA reads TGCGCCAGCAGGGTCGGTAGCGGGACGAGCACAGATACGCAGTATTTT. Protein product: CASRVGSGTSTDTQYF.

This clonotype was seen only a few times. V usage is TRBV5-5 and J usage is TRBJ2-1, with a tentative D call TRBD2 (5 bases). Trimming took 0 bases from V and 7 from J, leaving 8 bases between them. Per germline, CDR1 SGHKS and CDR2 YYEKEE (reference sequence). The CDR3 runs 13 residues. The CDR3 here is CASSLDSGNEQFF. CDR3 in DNA: TGTGCCAGCAGCTTGGACTCGGGGAATGAGCAGTTCTTC.

V and J are TRBV24-1 and TRBJ1-2; 7 nucleotides agree with TRBD1. Trimming took 11 bases from V and 8 from J; bases not matched to a gene: 13. This CDR3 is built from 13 residues. Germline CDR1 is KGHDR and CDR2 is SFDVKD. The DNA for the CDR3 is TGTGCCATAGGACAGGAGGCTTATTCGGGCTACACCTTC. Translation: CAIGQEAYSGYTF.

The chain joins TRBV20-1 to TRBJ1-1; D possibly corresponds to TRBD1 (5 bases). This CDR3 contains 15 residues. The germline gives CDR1 DFQATT, CDR2 SNEGSKA (reference sequence). V lost 3 bases to trimming and J lost 0 bases, with 14 bases between them. CDR3 DNA: TGCAGTGCTAGGGGGCGCAGGGCGATGAACACTGAAGCTTTCTTT. This codes for CSARGRRAMNTEAFF.

The table lists this clonotype with a few counts. The J gene is TRBJ2-7, the V gene TRBV11-2; no clear D gene. Germline loops: CDR1 SGHAT, CDR2 FQNNGV. The V end was cut by 5 bases, the J end by 1 base, with 6 bases between. This CDR3 is 12 amino acids long. The CDR3 loop is CASSPWSYEQYF. The CDR3 DNA follows: TGTGCCAGCAGCCCGTGGTCCTACGAGCAGTACTTC.

The V and J genes are TRBV12-5 and TRBJ2-3, with TRBD1 as a possible D gene (6 bases). The V gene lost 6 bases and the J gene lost 4 bases, with 14 bases spanning the gap. The germline V gene encodes CDR1 LGHNT and CDR2 FRNRAP. CDR3 length equals 14 residues. The CDR3 region is CASGPGKGADTQYF. The CDR3 DNA is TGTGCTAGTGGCCCCGGTAAGGGGGCAGATACGCAGTATTTT.

This clonotype was observed a single time. The chain links TRBV5-4 to TRBJ2-7; D uncertain. CDR1 is SGHNT and CDR2 is YYREEE in the germline V gene (reference sequence). Between the trimmed V and J ends, which lost 0 bases and 2 bases, there was a span of 9 bases. This CDR3 contains 14 residues. This CDR3 is CASSLATSTYEQYF. DNA for the CDR3: TGTGCCAGCAGCTTGGCAACATCGACCTACGAGCAGTACTTC.

This chain connects TRBV30 to TRBJ1-2; tentatively, D is TRBD1 (6 bases). This CDR3 contains 13 residues. Deletions cut 0 bases from V and 8 bases from J, with 13 bases between. CDR1 and CDR2 (germline): GTSNPN, SVGIG (reference sequence). CDR3 sequence: CAWSVAQGGGYTF. The CDR3 DNA is TGTGCCTGGAGTGTTGCACAGGGTGGCGGCTACACCTTC.

This clonotype was seen more than once but under ten times. V and J are TRBV20-1 and TRBJ2-7, with 11 positions matching TRBD2. Looked up from germline, CDR1 is DFQATT and CDR2 is SNEGSKA (reference sequence). This CDR3 has 16 amino acids. Trimming at V came to 3 bases and at J to 0 bases, leaving 7 bases not matched to a gene. CDR3 nucleotide sequence: TGCAGTGCTAGGAGCGGTACTAGCGGGAGCTCCTACGAGCAGTACTTC. The encoded protein is CSARSGTSGSSYEQYF.

The rearrangement links TRBV4-1 to TRBJ1-2; 9 nucleotides align to TRBD1. The trim removed 4 bases at V and 3 bases at J, leaving 9 bases unmatched. This CDR3 region has 16 residues. CDR1 and CDR2 (germline): MGHRA, YSYEKL. DNA of the CDR3: TGCGCCAGCAGCCGCCCGGGACAGGGTAGGGACTATGGCTACACCTTC. Translated: CASSRPGQGRDYGYTF.

This clonotype was picked up a small number of times. This chain uses TRBV27 with TRBJ2-7, with D perhaps assigned TRBD1 or TRBD2 (5 bases each). This CDR3 has 16 amino acids. V lost 1 base, J lost 2 bases, and 15 bases lay in between. Germline CDR1 and CDR2: MNHEY and SMNVEV (reference sequence). The CDR3 DNA reads as TGTGCCAGCAGTTTATTAGGGGACGTTGCCACCTACGAGCAGTACTTC. The encoded protein is CASSLLGDVATYEQYF.

This clonotype was counted a few times. The chain uses TRBV11-2 and TRBJ2-1; 7 bases map to TRBD1. The V segment lost 3 bases and the J segment 5 bases; nucleotides outside the gene matches: 16. CDR1 is SGHAT, CDR2 FQNNGV, per germline. There are 18 residues in the CDR3. The CDR3 here is CASSLRLGPGRGNNEQFF. CDR3 DNA: TGTGCCAGCAGCTTGAGGCTCGGTCCGGGCAGGGGGAACAATGAGCAGTTCTTC.

This chain's CDR3 is CASSRQAVAGELFF. The CDR3 DNA reads as TGTGCCAGCAGCCGACAGGCCGTAGCCGGGGAGCTGTTTTTT. J is TRBJ2-2 and V is TRBV5-5; possible D gene TRBD1, 6 bases. CDR1 and CDR2 (germline): SGHKS, YYEKEE (reference sequence). The CDR3 is made up of 14 amino acids. Trimming took 4 bases from V and 6 from J, leaving 13 bases between them.

This clonotype was seen only a few times. This chain links TRBV7-9 with TRBJ1-6; possibly TRBD1 for D (5 bases). The CDR3 loop spans 15 amino acids. The V and J ends lost 4 bases and 7 bases respectively, with 14 bases between them. Germline values: CDR1 SEHNR, CDR2 FQNEAQ (reference sequence). The CDR3 DNA reads TGTGCCAGCAGCTCGGACACCACCGGAAATTCACCCCTCCACTTT. Translating gives CASSSDTTGNSPLHF.

This clonotype was seen ten or more times. The chain employs TRBV5-4 and TRBJ2-7; D gene unclear. Trimming left V 1 base short and J 3 bases short, with 11 bases between. The CDR3 has 14 residues. The germline V gene encodes CDR1 SGHNT and CDR2 YYREEE (reference sequence). The CDR3 bases are TGTGCCAGCAGCTTGACAGTGTACAACTACGAGCAGTACTTC. This encodes CASSLTVYNYEQYF. The full variable domain, rest sourced from reference TRBV5-4 and TRBJ2-7, is ETGVTQSPTHLIKTRGQQVTLRCSSQSGHNTVSWYQQALGQGPQFIFQYYREEENGRGNFPPRFSGLQFPNYSSELNVNALELDDSALYLCASSLTVYNYEQYFGPGTRLTVT.

A few counts support this clonotype. The chain combines TRBV6-2 or TRBV6-3 with TRBJ1-5, with no clear D. CDR3 size: 13 residues. Trimming took off 5 bases at V and 6 bases at J, with 11 bases between the two ends. The germline V gene encodes CDR1 MNHEY and CDR2 SVGEGT. In DNA form, the CDR3 reads TGTGCCAGCAGTCCGAGGGTGTCTCAGCCCCAGCATTTT. This sequence encodes CASSPRVSQPQHF.

V gene TRBV12-3 or TRBV12-4 combines with J gene TRBJ1-1; tentative D call: TRBD1 (6 bases). The CDR3 totals 14 residues. Trimming removed 8 bases at V and 4 bases at J, with 17 bases between. The CDR3 bases are TGTGCCAGCGGGGCAGGGGAATACCTCACTGAAGCTTTCTTT. Protein sequence: CASGAGEYLTEAFF.